This T cell receptor beta chain was recorded in a study of blood T cells in healthy people across ages. Study in general: Template switching captured about one barcoded beta molecule per two T cells.

Aged roughly 6 to 90, donors were systemically healthy Caucasians from Russia. Per sample, at least 5 micrograms of total RNA were extracted. Germline assignment: CDR1 ENHRY and CDR2 SYGVKD. V was clipped by 2 bases and J by 8 bases; unmatched bases: 5. This CDR3 comprises 14 residues. With a J-beta primer mix and a sample-barcoded 5' primer, a second PCR ran 7 to 11 cycles. TCRdb re-derived calls from the 5' RACE reads in MiXCR, one entry per CDR3 protein. This sample yields some 1.5 million distinct CDR3 sequences, of which roughly 27% are seen a single time; about 8% belongs to the top ten. This clonotype showed up just a few times.

This rearrangement joins TRBV10-3 to TRBJ2-1; 8 positions agree with TRBD2. Sequencing was performed on blood. The TCR sequence derives from a woman aged 25-40 years in good health. In DNA form, the CDR3 reads TGTGCCATCAGTGAGCGGGAGGGTAGGGATGAGCAGTTCTTC. Translated: CAISEREGRDEQFF.